The 13 T cell receptor beta chains presented below share a single source sample, sequenced in a study of blood T cell repertoires in COVID-19. Sequencing used immunoSEQ multiplex PCR; TCRdb keeps in-frame clones, though not all of them. Of some 250,000 clones listed, 70% to 90% are singletons. Sequencing was performed on PBMCs or T cells enriched from blood (not recorded which). Receptors were obtained from a woman between 50 and 59 years old who had recovered from COVID-19.

The chain employs TRBV27 and TRBJ2-7, with TRBD1 matching 7 bases. Germline CDR1 and CDR2: MNHEY and SMNVEV (reference sequence). This CDR3 region has 15 residues. Germline trimming cut 3 bases from V and 1 base from J; bases unmatched to any gene: 6. Here the CDR3 DNA reads TGTGCCAGCAGTTTCATCCCAGGGGGATCCTACGAGCAGTACTTC. Translation gives CASSFIPGGSYEQYF.

V is TRBV7-9 and J is TRBJ2-4, with D possibly matching TRBD1 (5 bases). Trimming shortened V by 1 base and J by 13 bases, and 11 bases separated the two germline ends. CDR1 SEHNR and CDR2 FQNEAQ come from the germline V gene (reference sequence). The length of the CDR3 is 12 residues. Here the CDR3 DNA reads TGTGCCAGCAGCTTAGAACAGGCGAGGCAGTACTTC. This sequence encodes CASSLEQARQYF.

This chain uses TRBV4-1 with TRBJ1-5, with TRBD1 matching 7 bases. CDR1 and CDR2 (germline): MGHRA, YSYEKL. The ends lost 0 bases at V and 9 bases at J; junction bases unmatched: 2. This CDR3 spans 13 amino acids. CDR3 nucleotide sequence: TGCGCCAGCAGCCAAGACAGGGGGAGGCCCCAGCATTTT. Translation: CASSQDRGRPQHF.

This clone appeared once. The gene calls are TRBV6-1 and TRBJ2-7, with a weak D call TRBD2 (5 bases). CDR3 size: 12 residues. Germline CDR1 and CDR2: MNHNS and SASEGT. V was shortened by 1 base and J by 4 bases, with 5 bases between the two germline ends. CDR3 amino acids: CASSEGGYEQYF. In DNA form, the CDR3 reads TGTGCCAGCAGTGAAGGAGGGTACGAGCAGTACTTC.

This clone has a handful of counts. This sequence joins TRBV5-6 and TRBJ2-7; 7 bases are shared with TRBD1. V lost 4 bases and J lost 1; bases outside the gene matches: 5. The CDR3 loop spans 14 amino acids. The germline gives CDR1 SGHDT, CDR2 YYEEEE. The CDR3 spells CASSQYRGSYEQYF. CDR3 nucleotide sequence: TGTGCCAGCAGCCAATACAGGGGTTCCTACGAGCAGTACTTC.

This clone was found a few times. The chain uses TRBV19 and TRBJ1-5; perhaps TRBD1 as D (6 bases). The CDR3 loop spans 16 amino acids. With 3 bases removed from V and 5 bases from J, the gap between germline ends came to 17 bases. The germline CDR1 and CDR2 sequences are LNHDA and SQIVND (reference sequence). In DNA, the CDR3 is TGTGCCAGTAGTATCAATTGGGGGACACTCCATCAGCCCCAGCATTTT. Amino acids: CASSINWGTLHQPQHF.

The chain is built from TRBV10-3 and TRBJ2-1, with 9 bases lining up with TRBD1. With 11 bases clipped from V and 8 bases from J, the junction kept 16 bases outside the gene matches. The CDR3 is 15 residues long. Germline V gives CDR1 ENHRY, CDR2 SYGVKD. CDR3 bases: TGTGCCGCGATCAGTAGGACAGGGGCCCGTGATGAGCAGTTCTTC. It yields the protein CAAISRTGARDEQFF.

This clone was counted only a few times. The V and J genes are TRBV5-1 and TRBJ2-7, with TRBD2 matching 9 bases. The germline gives CDR1 SGHRS, CDR2 YFSETQ. CDR3 length: 14 residues. J lost 2 bases, V lost 3 bases, and 3 bases had no gene match. CDR3 bases: TGCGCCAGCAGCTCAGCGGGAGGCACCTACGAGCAGTACTTC. This translates into CASSSAGGTYEQYF.

DNA of the CDR3: TGTGCCAGCAGCCAAGATCGCGGGAGCGGCGAGCAGTACTTC. Protein: CASSQDRGSGEQYF. The chain carries TRBV3-1 (or the pseudogene TRBV3-2) and TRBJ2-7, with TRBD2 matching over 7 bases. V lost 0 bases to trimming and J lost 6 bases; unmatched junction nucleotides: 5. This CDR3 comprises 14 residues. Germline CDR1 reads LGHDT; CDR2 reads YNNKEL (reference sequence).

The gene calls are TRBV2 and TRBJ2-7; 7 positions match TRBD1. Germline assignment: CDR1 SNHLY and CDR2 FYNNEI. Trimming cost V 11 bases and J 6 bases; bases outside gene matches: 10. The CDR3 totals 12 residues. CDR3 nucleotide sequence: TGTGCCGGGTCGACAGGGAAGGGCGAGCAGTACTTC. Its protein is CAGSTGKGEQYF.

The chain uses TRBV4-1 and TRBJ2-3; 12 nucleotides match TRBD2. Germline CDR1 is MGHRA and CDR2 is YSYEKL. This CDR3 is built from 16 residues. The J segment lost 1 base and the V segment lost 4 bases, leaving 3 bases of the junction unmatched. The chain's CDR3 is CASSPRLAGGTDTQYF. Here the CDR3 DNA reads TGCGCCAGCAGCCCTCGACTAGCGGGGGGCACAGATACGCAGTATTTT.

This clone was seen more than once but under ten times. V usage is TRBV29-1 and J usage is TRBJ2-7; 7 nucleotides agree with TRBD1. The germline V gene encodes CDR1 SQVTM and CDR2 ANQGSEA. V shed 3 bases, J shed 12 bases, and the junction held 11 bases outside the gene matches. This CDR3 has 12 residues. As DNA, the CDR3 is TGCAGCGTTGACGGACAGGCAGGGAAGCCGTACTTC. It yields the protein CSVDGQAGKPYF.

This clone was seen more than once but under ten times. V usage is TRBV19 and J usage is TRBJ2-1, with 13 bases fitting TRBD2. The length of the CDR3 is 18 residues. In germline, CDR1 is LNHDA, CDR2 SQIVND (reference sequence). Trimming at V came to 3 bases and at J to 9 bases, leaving 14 bases not matched to a gene. The CDR3 region has the DNA TGTGCCAGTAGTATTTTTCCCCGTACTAGCGGGAGGGTTATTGAGCAGTTCTTC. Translating gives CASSIFPRTSGRVIEQFF.